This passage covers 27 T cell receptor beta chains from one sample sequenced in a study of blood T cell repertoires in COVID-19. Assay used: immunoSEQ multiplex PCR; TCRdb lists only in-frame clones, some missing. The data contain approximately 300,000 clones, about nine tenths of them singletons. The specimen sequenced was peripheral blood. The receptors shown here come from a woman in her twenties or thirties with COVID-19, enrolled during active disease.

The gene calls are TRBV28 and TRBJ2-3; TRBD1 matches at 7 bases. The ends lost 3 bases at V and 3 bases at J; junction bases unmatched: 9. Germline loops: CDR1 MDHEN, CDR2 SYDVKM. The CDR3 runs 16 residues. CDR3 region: CASSFGQGVRTDTQYF. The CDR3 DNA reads TGTGCCAGCAGTTTCGGGCAGGGGGTTCGAACAGATACGCAGTATTTT.

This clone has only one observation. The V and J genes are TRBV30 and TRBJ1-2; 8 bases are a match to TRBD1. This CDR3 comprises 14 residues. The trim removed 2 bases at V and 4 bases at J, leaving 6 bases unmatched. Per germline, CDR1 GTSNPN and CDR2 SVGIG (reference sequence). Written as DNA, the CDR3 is TGTGCCTGGAGTTTTATCAGGGGGCTCTATGGCTACACCTTC. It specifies CAWSFIRGLYGYTF.

The CDR3 bases are TGTGCCAGCAGTGGGGAGGGTGGGCAGTACTTC. Its translation is CASSGEGGQYF. The rearrangement joins TRBV2 to TRBJ2-7; 7 nucleotides align to TRBD2. From germline, CDR1 is SNHLY and CDR2 FYNNEI. J lost 9 bases, V lost 4 bases, and 3 bases had no gene match. The CDR3 extends over 11 amino acids.

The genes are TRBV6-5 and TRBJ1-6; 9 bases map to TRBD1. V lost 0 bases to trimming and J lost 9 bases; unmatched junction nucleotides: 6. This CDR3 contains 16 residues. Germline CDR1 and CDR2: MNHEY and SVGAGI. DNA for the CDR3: TGTGCCAGCAGTTACTCGACAGGGGGGGGTACTTCACCCCTCCACTTT. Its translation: CASSYSTGGGTSPLHF.

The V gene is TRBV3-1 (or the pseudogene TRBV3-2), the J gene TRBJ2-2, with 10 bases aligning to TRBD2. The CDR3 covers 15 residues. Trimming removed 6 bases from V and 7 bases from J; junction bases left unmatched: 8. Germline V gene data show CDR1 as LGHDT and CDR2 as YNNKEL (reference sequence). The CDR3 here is CASSPSGSNGGELFF. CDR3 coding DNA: TGTGCCAGCAGTCCTAGCGGGAGTAATGGCGGGGAGCTGTTTTTT.

The CDR3 loop reads CASSQGYEQYF. Here the CDR3 DNA reads TGTGCCAGCAGTCAGGGTTACGAGCAGTACTTC. The rearrangement joins TRBV12-3 or TRBV12-4 to TRBJ2-7; D may be TRBD1 (5 bases). The length of the CDR3 is 11 residues. Trimming pared 5 bases from V and 4 bases from J, leaving 6 bases between.

The CDR3 loop reads CASTEEGVGYGYTF. The CDR3 region has the DNA TGTGCCAGTACTGAAGAGGGGGTCGGCTATGGCTACACCTTC. The chain links TRBV19 to TRBJ1-2; D is perhaps TRBD1 (6 bases). CDR1 LNHDA and CDR2 SQIVND come from the germline V gene (reference sequence). This CDR3 contains 14 residues. Trimming removed 7 bases from V and 4 bases from J, with 16 bases in between.

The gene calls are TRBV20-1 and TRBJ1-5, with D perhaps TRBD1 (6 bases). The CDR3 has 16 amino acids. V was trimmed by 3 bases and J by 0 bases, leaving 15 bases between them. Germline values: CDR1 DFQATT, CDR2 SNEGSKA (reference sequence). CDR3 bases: TGCAGTGCTAGTTCGGCAGGGGATTATAGCAATCAGCCCCAGCATTTT. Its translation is CSASSAGDYSNQPQHF.

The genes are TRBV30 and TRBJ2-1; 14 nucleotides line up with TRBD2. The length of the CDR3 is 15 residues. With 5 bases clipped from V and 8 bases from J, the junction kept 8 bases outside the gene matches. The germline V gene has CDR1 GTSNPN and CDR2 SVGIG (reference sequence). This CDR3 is CAWGRTSGRFDEQFF. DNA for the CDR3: TGTGCCTGGGGCCGGACTAGCGGGAGGTTTGATGAGCAGTTCTTC.

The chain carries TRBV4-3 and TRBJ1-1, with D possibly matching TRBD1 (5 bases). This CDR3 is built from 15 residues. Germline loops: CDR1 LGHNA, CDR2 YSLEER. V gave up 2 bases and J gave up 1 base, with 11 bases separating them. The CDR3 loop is CASSQSWRGNTEAFF. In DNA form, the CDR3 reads TGCGCCAGCAGCCAATCATGGAGGGGGAACACTGAAGCTTTCTTT.

CDR3 loop: CAWSPDRVRSYEQYF. Here the CDR3 DNA reads TGTGCCTGGAGTCCGGACAGGGTGAGATCCTACGAGCAGTACTTC. The V and J genes are TRBV30 and TRBJ2-7, with 8 bases matching TRBD1. Trimming cost V 2 bases and J 1 base; bases outside gene matches: 7. The CDR3 consists of 15 residues. CDR1 and CDR2 (germline): GTSNPN, SVGIG (reference sequence).

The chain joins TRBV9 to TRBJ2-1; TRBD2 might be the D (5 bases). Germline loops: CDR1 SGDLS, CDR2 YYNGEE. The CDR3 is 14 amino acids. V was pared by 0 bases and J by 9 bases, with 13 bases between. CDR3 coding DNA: TGTGCCAGCAGCGTAGCTACGACTATTCCTGAGCAGTTCTTC. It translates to CASSVATTIPEQFF.

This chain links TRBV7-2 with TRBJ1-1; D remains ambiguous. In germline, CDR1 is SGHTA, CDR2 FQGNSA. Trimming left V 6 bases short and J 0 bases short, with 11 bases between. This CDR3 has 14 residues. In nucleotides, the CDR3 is TGTGCCAGCAGTTTCGCGGGTATGAACACTGAAGCTTTCTTT. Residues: CASSFAGMNTEAFF.

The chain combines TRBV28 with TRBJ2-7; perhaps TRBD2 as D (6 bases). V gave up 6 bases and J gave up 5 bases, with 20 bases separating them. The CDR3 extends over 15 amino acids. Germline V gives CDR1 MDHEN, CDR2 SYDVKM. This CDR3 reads CASSPTQGGKNEQYF. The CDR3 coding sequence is TGTGCCAGCAGCCCCACCCAGGGAGGCAAGAACGAGCAGTACTTC.

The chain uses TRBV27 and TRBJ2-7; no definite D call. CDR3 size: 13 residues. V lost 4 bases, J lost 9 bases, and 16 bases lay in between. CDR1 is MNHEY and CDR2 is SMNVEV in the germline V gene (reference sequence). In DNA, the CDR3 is TGTGCCAGCAGTTCAAACCCCCCAGGTGGGCAGTACTTC. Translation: CASSSNPPGGQYF.

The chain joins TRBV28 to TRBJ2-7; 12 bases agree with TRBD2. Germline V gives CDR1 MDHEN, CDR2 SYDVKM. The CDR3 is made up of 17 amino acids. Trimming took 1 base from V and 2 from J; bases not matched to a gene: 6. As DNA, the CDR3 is TGTGCCAGCAGTTTATTCCTAGCGGGAGGGCCACCCTACGAGCAGTACTTC. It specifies CASSLFLAGGPPYEQYF.

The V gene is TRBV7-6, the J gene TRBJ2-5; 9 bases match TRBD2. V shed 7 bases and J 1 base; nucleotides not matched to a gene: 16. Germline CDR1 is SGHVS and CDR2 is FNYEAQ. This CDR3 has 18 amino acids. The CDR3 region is CASKSLAGQILGQETQYF. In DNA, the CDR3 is TGTGCCAGCAAAAGCCTAGCGGGGCAAATTTTGGGCCAAGAGACCCAGTACTTC.

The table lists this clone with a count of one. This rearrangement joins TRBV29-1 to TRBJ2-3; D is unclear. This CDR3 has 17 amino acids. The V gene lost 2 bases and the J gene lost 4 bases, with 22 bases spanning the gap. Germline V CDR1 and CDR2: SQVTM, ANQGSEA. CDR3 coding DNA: TGCAGCGTTGAATGGCGTCTCGTTGGTCTAGAGGCAGATACGCAGTATTTT. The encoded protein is CSVEWRLVGLEADTQYF.

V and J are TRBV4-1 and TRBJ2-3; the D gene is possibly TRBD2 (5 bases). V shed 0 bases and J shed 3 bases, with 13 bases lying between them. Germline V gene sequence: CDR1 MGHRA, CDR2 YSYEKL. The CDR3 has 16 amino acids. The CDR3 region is CASSQETGMGTDTQYF. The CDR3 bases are TGCGCCAGCAGCCAAGAAACCGGGATGGGGACAGATACGCAGTATTTT.

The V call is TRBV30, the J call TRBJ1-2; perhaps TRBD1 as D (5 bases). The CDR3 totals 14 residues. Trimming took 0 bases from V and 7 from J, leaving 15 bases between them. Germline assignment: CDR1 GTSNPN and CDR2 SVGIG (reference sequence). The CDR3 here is CAWSVPGTGGGYTF. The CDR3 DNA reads TGTGCCTGGAGTGTACCCGGGACCGGGGGTGGCTACACCTTC.

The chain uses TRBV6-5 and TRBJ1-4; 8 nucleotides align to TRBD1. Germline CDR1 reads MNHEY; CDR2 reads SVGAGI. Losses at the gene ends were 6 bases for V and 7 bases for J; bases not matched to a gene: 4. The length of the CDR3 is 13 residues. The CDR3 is CASSRGLGEKLFF. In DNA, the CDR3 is TGTGCCAGCAGCAGGGGGCTTGGTGAAAAACTGTTTTTT.

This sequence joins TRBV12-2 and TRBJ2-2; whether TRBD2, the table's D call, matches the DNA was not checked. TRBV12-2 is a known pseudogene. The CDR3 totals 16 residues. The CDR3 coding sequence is TGTGCAAGTCGCTTCACTAGCGGGAGACGCACCGGGGAGCTGTTTTTT. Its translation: CASRFTSGRRTGELFF.

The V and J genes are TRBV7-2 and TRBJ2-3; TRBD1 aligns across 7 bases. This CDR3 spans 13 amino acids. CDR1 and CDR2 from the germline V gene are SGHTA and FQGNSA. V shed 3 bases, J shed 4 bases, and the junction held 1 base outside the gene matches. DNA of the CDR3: TGTGCCAGCAGCTTCGGGACAGCAGATACGCAGTATTTT. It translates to CASSFGTADTQYF.

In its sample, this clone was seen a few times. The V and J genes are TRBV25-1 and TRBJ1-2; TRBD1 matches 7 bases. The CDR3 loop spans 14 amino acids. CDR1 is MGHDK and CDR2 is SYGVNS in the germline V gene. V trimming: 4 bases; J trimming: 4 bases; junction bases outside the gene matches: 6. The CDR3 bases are TGTGCCAGCAGTGCTACGGGACAGCTCTATGGCTACACCTTC. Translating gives CASSATGQLYGYTF.

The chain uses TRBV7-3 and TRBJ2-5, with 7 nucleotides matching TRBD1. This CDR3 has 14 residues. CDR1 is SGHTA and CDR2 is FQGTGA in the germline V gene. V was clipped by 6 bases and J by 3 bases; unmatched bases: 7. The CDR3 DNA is TGTGCCAGCAGGGCCACCGGGACAGAAGAGACCCAGTACTTC. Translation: CASRATGTEETQYF.

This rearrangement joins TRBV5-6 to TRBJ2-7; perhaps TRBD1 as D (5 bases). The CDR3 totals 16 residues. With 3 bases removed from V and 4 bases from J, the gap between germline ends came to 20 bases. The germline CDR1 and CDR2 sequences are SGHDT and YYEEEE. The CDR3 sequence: CASSWGGDLGFYEQYF. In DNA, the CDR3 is TGTGCCAGCAGCTGGGGCGGCGATCTGGGATTTTACGAGCAGTACTTC.

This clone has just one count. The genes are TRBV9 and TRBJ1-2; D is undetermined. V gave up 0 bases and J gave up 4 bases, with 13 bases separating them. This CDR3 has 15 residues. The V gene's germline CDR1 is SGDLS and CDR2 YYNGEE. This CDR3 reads CASSVDWAGLYGYTF. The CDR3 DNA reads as TGTGCCAGCAGCGTAGACTGGGCCGGCCTCTATGGCTACACCTTC.